This T cell receptor beta chain was captured by sequencing in a study of vaccination effects on CD4 cells after COVID-19. V was clipped by 2 bases and J by 4 bases; unmatched bases: 2. CDR3 length equals 14 residues. From germline, CDR1 is SGHDT and CDR2 YYEEEE. Antigen-specific CD4+ T cells were expanded with viral peptide pools in the ViraFEST assay before sequencing. Following culture for around 9 days, CD4+ T cells were isolated. Each participant was administered two doses of either the BNT162b2 or the mRNA-1273 vaccine. Notes on this clone: Its antigen remains unidentified.

The table came from immunoSEQ multiplex PCR; TCRdb's copy has only in-frame clones and leaves some out. The sample consists of 60,000 to 90,000 clones, about 81% of them appearing once. The chain couples TRBV5-6 to TRBJ2-5, with 10 bases identical to TRBD2. This clonotype originated in a human donor who received a COVID-19 vaccine. This specimen consisted of CD4+ T cells from PBMCs cultured with HCoV-229E spike peptides, obtained after COVID-19 vaccination. The CDR3 bases are TGTGCCAGCAGCTTCGTAGCGGGGGGAGAGACCCAGTACTTC. This translates into CASSFVAGGETQYF.